A selection of T cell receptor beta chains follows, all from one sample in a study of identical twins. One entry per CDR3 protein results from TCRdb running MiXCR on the 5' RACE reads. The profile shows approximately 600,000 distinct CDR3 sequences, around 7.5% of them singletons. This sample was shared with a second study, whose subject was yellow fever vaccine responses in identical twins.

The sequenced sample consisted of PBMCs. The source of these receptors is a woman under 30 in good health. Both conserved end residues are part of each CDR3. The D gene is left open where the match is weak. Rows give clone size only sometimes, using once, few, many, or a class for an expanded clone.

.	few	TRBJ1-5	TRBV10-1	CASSESGGQPQHF	TGCGCCAGCAGTGAGTCGGGAGGTCAGCCCCAGCATTTT
.	.	TRBJ2-7	TRBV7-8	CASSLAGVASTYEQYF	TGTGCCAGCAGCTTAGCCGGGGTAGCGAGTACCTACGAGCAGTACTTC
.	few	TRBJ2-3	TRBV4-2	CASSRGLQGTDTQYF	TGTGCCAGCAGCCGTGGGCTTCAGGGCACAGATACGCAGTATTTT
.	many	TRBJ2-1	TRBV6-5	CASSYPSGADNEQFF	TGTGCCAGCAGTTACCCCTCGGGGGCCGACAATGAGCAGTTCTTC
.	.	TRBJ2-6	TRBV18	CASSPDSGANVLTF	TGTGCCAGCTCACCGGATTCTGGGGCCAACGTCCTGACTTTC
.	many	TRBJ1-2	TRBV20-1	CSASREASYGYTF	TGCAGTGCTAGCAGGGAGGCTAGCTATGGCTACACCTTC
TRBD2	many	TRBJ2-1	TRBV10-3	CAIRFPGLGNNEQFF	TGTGCCATCAGATTCCCGGGACTAGGGAACAATGAGCAGTTCTTC
.	few	TRBJ1-3	TRBV29-1	CSVQGFGNTIYF	TGCAGCGTCCAGGGATTTGGAAACACCATATATTTT
TRBD1	many	TRBJ1-5	TRBV15	CATSIGRGGGNQPQHF	TGTGCCACCAGCATCGGGAGAGGGGGCGGCAATCAGCCCCAGCATTTT
.	few	TRBJ1-1	TRBV11-2	CASSLAQGLGYTEAFF	TGTGCCAGCAGCTTAGCCCAGGGACTAGGGTACACTGAAGCTTTCTTT
.	few	TRBJ2-7	TRBV11-2	CASSLVGPTTTGKRSSYEQYF	TGTGCCAGCAGCTTAGTGGGTCCGACGACAACAGGGAAGAGGAGCTCCTACGAGCAGTACTTC
TRBD1	many	TRBJ2-2	TRBV12-3/TRBV12-4	CASRDRGLNTGELFF	TGTGCCAGCAGGGACAGGGGGCTAAACACCGGGGAGCTGTTTTTT
TRBD1	many	TRBJ2-1	TRBV29-1	CSVSGTGIYNEQFF	TGCAGCGTATCCGGGACAGGGATATACAATGAGCAGTTCTTC
TRBD2	many	TRBJ2-1	TRBV12-3/TRBV12-4	CASSLSVWAGGTYNEQFF	TGTGCCAGCAGTTTATCTGTCTGGGCGGGAGGGACCTACAATGAGCAGTTCTTC
TRBD2	.	TRBJ2-3	TRBV10-3	CAIKTSGRDTQYF	TGTGCCATCAAGACTAGCGGGAGGGATACGCAGTATTTT
.	.	TRBJ2-1	TRBV6-5	CASSFDNLNEQFF	TGTGCCAGCAGTTTCGACAATCTCAATGAGCAGTTCTTC
.	.	TRBJ2-1	TRBV3-1	CASSQEPRGEQFF	TGTGCCAGCAGCCAAGAACCCCGGGGTGAGCAGTTCTTC
TRBD2	.	TRBJ2-5	TRBV3-1	CASSQVRGGGPQETQYF	TGTGCCAGCAGCCAAGTACGGGGGGGGGGCCCACAAGAGACCCAGTACTTC
TRBD1	few	TRBJ1-6	TRBV20-1	CSATGQGEMIGPLHF	TGCAGTGCTACCGGGCAGGGGGAAATGATTGGGCCCCTCCACTTT
.	many	TRBJ2-1	TRBV5-1	CASSASSYNEQFF	TGCGCCAGCAGCGCGAGCTCCTACAATGAGCAGTTCTTC
.	many	TRBJ2-2	TRBV20-1	CSARDRVGTGELFF	TGCAGTGCTAGAGATAGAGTGGGCACCGGGGAGCTGTTTTTT
.	few	TRBJ2-2	TRBV12-3/TRBV12-4	CASSPGSLTGELFF	TGTGCCAGCAGCCCCGGGTCCCTCACCGGGGAGCTGTTTTTT
.	few	TRBJ1-2	TRBV20-1	CSAETGIYGYTF	TGCAGTGCGGAAACAGGAATCTATGGCTACACCTTC
.	many	TRBJ2-1	TRBV20-1	CSASGQTYNEQFF	TGCAGTGCTAGCGGGCAAACCTACAATGAGCAGTTCTTC
.	many	TRBJ2-3	TRBV5-1	CASSLQRQVTDTQYF	TGCGCCAGCAGCTTACAAAGACAGGTGACAGATACGCAGTATTTT
TRBD2	.	TRBJ2-7	TRBV7-9	CASSLALTSGSYEQYF	TGTGCCAGCAGCTTAGCCCTGACTAGCGGTTCCTACGAGCAGTACTTC
.	many	TRBJ2-3	TRBV10-3	CAIRGAFITDTQYF	TGTGCCATCAGGGGGGCGTTCATCACAGATACGCAGTATTTT
.	.	TRBJ2-1	TRBV10-3	CAISDGPPYNEQFF	TGTGCCATCAGTGACGGTCCTCCGTACAATGAGCAGTTCTTC
.	many	TRBJ2-3	TRBV12-3/TRBV12-4	CASRLRVLEDTQYF	TGTGCCAGCAGACTCCGGGTCTTGGAAGATACGCAGTATTTT
TRBD1	few	TRBJ1-5	TRBV4-1	CASSQPGQGAGKPQHF	TGCGCCAGCAGCCAACCGGGACAGGGGGCTGGCAAGCCCCAGCATTTT